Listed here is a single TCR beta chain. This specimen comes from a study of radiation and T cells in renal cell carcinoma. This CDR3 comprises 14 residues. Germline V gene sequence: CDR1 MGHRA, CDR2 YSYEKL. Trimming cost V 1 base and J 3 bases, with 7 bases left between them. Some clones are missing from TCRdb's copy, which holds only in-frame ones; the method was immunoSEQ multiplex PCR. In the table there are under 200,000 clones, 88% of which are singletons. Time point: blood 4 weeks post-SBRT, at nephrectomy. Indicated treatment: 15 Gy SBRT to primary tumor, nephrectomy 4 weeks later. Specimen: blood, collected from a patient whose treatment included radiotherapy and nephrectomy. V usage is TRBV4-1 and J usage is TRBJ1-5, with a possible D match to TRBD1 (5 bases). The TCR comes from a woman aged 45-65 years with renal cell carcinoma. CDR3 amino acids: CASSQGQLNQPQHF. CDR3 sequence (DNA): TGCGCCAGCAGCCAAGGACAGCTCAATCAGCCCCAGCATTTT.